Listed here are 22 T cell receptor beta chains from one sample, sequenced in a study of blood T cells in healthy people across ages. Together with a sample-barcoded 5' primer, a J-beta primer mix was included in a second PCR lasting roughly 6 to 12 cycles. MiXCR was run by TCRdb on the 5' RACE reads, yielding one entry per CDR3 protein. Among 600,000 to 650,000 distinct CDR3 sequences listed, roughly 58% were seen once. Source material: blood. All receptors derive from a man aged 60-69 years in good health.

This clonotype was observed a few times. CDR3 sequence reads: CASSEDPDRVEETQYF. In DNA form, the CDR3 reads TGTGCCAGCAGTGAAGATCCGGACAGAGTAGAAGAGACCCAGTACTTC. V and J are TRBV6-1 and TRBJ2-5; tentative D call: TRBD1 (6 bases). CDR3 length: 16 residues. Between the trimmed V and J ends, which lost 1 base and 3 bases, there was a span of 15 bases. The germline CDR1 and CDR2 sequences are MNHNS and SASEGT.

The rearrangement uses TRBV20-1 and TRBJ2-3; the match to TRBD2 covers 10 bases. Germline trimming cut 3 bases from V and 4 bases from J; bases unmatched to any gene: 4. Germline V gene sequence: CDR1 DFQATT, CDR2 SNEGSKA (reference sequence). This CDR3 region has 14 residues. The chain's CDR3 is CSASASGGSDTQYF. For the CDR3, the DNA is TGCAGTGCTAGCGCTAGCGGGGGCTCAGATACGCAGTATTTT.

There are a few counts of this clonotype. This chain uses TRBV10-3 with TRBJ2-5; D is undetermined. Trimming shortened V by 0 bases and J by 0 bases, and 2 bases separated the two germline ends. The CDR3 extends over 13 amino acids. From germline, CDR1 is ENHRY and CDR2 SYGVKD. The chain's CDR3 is CAISESHQETQYF. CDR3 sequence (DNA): TGTGCCATCAGTGAGTCCCACCAAGAGACCCAGTACTTC.

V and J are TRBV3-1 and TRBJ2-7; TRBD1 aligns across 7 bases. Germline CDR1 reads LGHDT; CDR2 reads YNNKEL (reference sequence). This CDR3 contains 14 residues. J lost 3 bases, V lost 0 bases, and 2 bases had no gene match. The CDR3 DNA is TGTGCCAGCAGCCAAGATAACAGGGGCTACGAGCAGTACTTC. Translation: CASSQDNRGYEQYF.

The CDR3 nucleotides are TGTGCCAGCAGTTTACAGGGGACCTGTGGCTACACCTTC. Protein: CASSLQGTCGYTF. The V gene is TRBV2, the J gene TRBJ1-2; TRBD1 matches at 7 bases. The V and J ends lost 5 bases and 7 bases, in that order; junction bases with no gene match: 7. This CDR3 contains 13 residues. Looked up from germline, CDR1 is SNHLY and CDR2 is FYNNEI. Full variable domain (outside the CDR3, taken from reference TRBV2 and TRBJ1-2): EPEVTQTPSHQVTQMGQEVILRCVPISNHLYFYWYRQILGQKVEFLVSFYNNEISEKSEIFDDQFSVERPDGSNFTLKIRSTKLEDSAMYFCASSLQGTCGYTFGSGTRLTVV.

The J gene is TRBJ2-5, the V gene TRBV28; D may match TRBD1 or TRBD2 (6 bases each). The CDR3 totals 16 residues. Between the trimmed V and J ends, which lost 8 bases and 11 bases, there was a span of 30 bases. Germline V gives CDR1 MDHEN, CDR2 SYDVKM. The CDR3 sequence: CASSGESAQGFREQYF. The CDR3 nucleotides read TGTGCCAGCTCGGGCGAGTCGGCGCAGGGGTTTCGGGAGCAGTACTTC.

DNA of the CDR3: TGTGCCAGCCAAGGGACAGGCACCTACGAGCAGTACTTC. Residues: CASQGTGTYEQYF. This rearrangement joins TRBV6-5 to TRBJ2-5; TRBD1 matches at 8 bases. The J call may be in error: the DNA end matches TRBJ2-7 better. The CDR3 is made up of 13 amino acids. CDR1 is MNHEY, CDR2 SVGAGI, per germline.

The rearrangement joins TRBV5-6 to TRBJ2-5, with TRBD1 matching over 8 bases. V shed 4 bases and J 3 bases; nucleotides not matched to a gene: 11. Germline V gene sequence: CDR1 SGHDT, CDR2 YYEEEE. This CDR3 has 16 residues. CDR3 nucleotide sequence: TGTGCCAGCAGCCAGCACAAGGACAGGGCGAAAGAGACCCAGTACTTC. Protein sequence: CASSQHKDRAKETQYF.

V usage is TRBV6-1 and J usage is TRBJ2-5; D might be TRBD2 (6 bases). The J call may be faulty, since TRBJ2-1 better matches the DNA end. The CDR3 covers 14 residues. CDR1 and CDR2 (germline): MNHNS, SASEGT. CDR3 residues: CASSESTGGETQFF. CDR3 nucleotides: TGTGCCAGCAGTGAATCGACCGGCGGGGAGACCCAGTTCTTC.

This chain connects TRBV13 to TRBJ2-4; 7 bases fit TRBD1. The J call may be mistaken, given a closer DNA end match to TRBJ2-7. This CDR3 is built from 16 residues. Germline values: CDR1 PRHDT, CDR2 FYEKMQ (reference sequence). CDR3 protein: CASSTYRGNLSYEQYF. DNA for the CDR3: TGTGCCAGCAGCACGTACAGGGGCAACCTCTCCTACGAGCAGTACTTC.

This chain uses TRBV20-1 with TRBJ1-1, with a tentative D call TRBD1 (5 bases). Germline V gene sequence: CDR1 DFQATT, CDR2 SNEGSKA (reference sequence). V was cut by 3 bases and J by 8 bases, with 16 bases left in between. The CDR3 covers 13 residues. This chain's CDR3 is CSARATVVPEAFF. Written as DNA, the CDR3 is TGCAGTGCTAGGGCGACAGTGGTCCCCGAAGCTTTCTTT.

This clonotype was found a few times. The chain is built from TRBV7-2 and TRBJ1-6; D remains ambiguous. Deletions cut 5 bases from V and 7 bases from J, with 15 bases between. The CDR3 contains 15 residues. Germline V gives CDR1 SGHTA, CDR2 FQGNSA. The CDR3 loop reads CASSPLALINSPLHF. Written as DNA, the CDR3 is TGTGCCAGCAGCCCTCTTGCACTGATAAATTCACCCCTCCACTTT.

CDR3 protein: CASSQDFEVGISYNEQFF. In nucleotides, the CDR3 is TGCGCCAGCAGCCAAGATTTCGAGGTGGGCATCTCCTACAATGAGCAGTTCTTC. V is TRBV4-1 and J is TRBJ2-1; D remains unclear. Germline CDR1 MGHRA, CDR2 YSYEKL. V lost 0 bases and J lost 0, with 15 bases in between. The CDR3 covers 18 residues.

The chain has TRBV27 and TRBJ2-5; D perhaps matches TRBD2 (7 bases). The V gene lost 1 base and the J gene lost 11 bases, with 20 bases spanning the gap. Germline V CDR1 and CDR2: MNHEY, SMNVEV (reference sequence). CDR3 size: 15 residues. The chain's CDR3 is CASSLWGGPGNEQYF. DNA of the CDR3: TGTGCCAGCAGTTTATGGGGGGGGCCGGGCAATGAGCAGTACTTC.

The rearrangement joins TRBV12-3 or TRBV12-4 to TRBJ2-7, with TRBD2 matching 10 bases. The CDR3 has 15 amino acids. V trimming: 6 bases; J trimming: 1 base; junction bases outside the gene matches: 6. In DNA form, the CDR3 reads TGTGCCAGCAGGCCTGCTAGCGGGGGTTCCTACGAGCAGTACTTC. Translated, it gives CASRPASGGSYEQYF.

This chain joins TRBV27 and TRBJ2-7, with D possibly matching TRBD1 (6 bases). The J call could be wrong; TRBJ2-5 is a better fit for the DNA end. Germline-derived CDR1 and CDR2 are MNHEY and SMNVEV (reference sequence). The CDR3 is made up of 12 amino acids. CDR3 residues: CASGGGFGTQYF. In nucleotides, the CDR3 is TGTGCCAGCGGGGGCGGCTTCGGGACCCAGTACTTC.

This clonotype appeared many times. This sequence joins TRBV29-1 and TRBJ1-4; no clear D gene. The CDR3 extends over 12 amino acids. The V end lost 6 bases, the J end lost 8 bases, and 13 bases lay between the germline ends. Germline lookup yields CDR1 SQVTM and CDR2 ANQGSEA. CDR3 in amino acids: CSVVGMQEKLFF. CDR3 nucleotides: TGCAGCGTCGTGGGGATGCAGGAAAAACTGTTTTTT.

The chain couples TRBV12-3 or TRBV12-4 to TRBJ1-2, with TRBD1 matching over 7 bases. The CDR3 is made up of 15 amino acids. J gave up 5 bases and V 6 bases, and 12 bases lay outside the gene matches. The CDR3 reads CASSPSGTDPYGYTF. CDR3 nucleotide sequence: TGTGCCAGCAGCCCCTCCGGGACAGACCCGTATGGCTACACCTTC.

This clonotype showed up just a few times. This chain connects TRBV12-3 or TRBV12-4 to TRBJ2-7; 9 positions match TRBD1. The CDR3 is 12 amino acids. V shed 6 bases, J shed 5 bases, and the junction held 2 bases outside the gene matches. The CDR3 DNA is TGTGCCAGCAGGGGACAGGGTGACGAGCAGTACTTC. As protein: CASRGQGDEQYF.

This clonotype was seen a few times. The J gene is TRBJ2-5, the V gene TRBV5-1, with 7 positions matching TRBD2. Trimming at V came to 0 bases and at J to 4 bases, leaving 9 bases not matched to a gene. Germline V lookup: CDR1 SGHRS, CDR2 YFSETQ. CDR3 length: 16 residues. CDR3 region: CASSLAALAVAETQYF. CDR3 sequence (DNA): TGCGCCAGCAGCTTGGCCGCGCTAGCGGTAGCAGAGACCCAGTACTTC.

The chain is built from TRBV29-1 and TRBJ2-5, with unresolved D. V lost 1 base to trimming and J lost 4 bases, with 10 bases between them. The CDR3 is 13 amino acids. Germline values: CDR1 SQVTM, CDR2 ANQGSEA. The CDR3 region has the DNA TGCAGCGTTGAAGGTCTGAGAGGAGAGACCCAGTACTTC. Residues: CSVEGLRGETQYF.

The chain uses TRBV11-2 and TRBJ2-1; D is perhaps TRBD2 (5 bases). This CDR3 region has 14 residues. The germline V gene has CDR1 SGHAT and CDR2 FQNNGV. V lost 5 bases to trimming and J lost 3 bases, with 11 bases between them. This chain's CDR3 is CASSRSEDYNEQFF. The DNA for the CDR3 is TGTGCCAGCAGCCGTAGCGAAGACTACAATGAGCAGTTCTTC.